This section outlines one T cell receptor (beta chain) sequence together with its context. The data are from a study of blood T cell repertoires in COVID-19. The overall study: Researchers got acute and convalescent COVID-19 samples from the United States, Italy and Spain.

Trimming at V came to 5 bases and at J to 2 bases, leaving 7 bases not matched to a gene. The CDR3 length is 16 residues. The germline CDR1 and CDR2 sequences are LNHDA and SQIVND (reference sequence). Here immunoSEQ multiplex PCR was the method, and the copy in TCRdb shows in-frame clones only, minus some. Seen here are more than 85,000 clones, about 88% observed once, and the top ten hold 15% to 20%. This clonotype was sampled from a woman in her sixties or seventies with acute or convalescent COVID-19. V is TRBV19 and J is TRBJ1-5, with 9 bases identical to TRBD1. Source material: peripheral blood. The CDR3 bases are TGTGCCAGTAGTCCTCAGGACAGGGGAGGCAATCAGCCCCAGCATTTT. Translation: CASSPQDRGGNQPQHF.